This entry lists 10 T cell receptor beta chains sequenced from one sample in a study of blood T cells in healthy people across ages. The second PCR ran 7 to 11 cycles with a sample-barcoded 5' primer and J-beta primers. Each CDR3 protein is one row after TCRdb ran MiXCR on the 5' RACE reads. The sample holds about 1.7 million distinct CDR3 sequences; 28% are singletons and the top ten take roughly 8%. What was sequenced was blood. The receptors were gathered from a woman in her 30s in good health.

This chain links TRBV12-3 or TRBV12-4 with TRBJ2-3; D possibly matches TRBD1 or TRBD2 (5 bases each). Deletions cut 4 bases from V and 5 bases from J, with 16 bases between. The CDR3 spans 15 residues. CDR3 sequence: CASSSTGQPGDTQYF. The CDR3 DNA reads as TGTGCCAGCAGTTCCACGGGGCAGCCGGGAGATACGCAGTATTTT.

The rearrangement uses TRBV3-1 and TRBJ2-3, with TRBD1 matching over 9 bases. The CDR3 sequence is 18 residues long. The junction had 20 bases not matched to a gene; V was cut back by 4 bases and J by 9 bases. From germline, CDR1 is LGHDT and CDR2 YNNKEL (reference sequence). The CDR3 DNA is TGTGCCAGCAGCCCCTCATCCGGGACAGGGCGGCTTGGGGTGACGCAGTATTTT. This sequence encodes CASSPSSGTGRLGVTQYF.

This clonotype has a single count. This chain uses TRBV5-1 with TRBJ2-3, with TRBD1 matching 7 bases. The junction had 6 bases not matched to a gene; V was cut back by 1 base and J by 4 bases. This CDR3 is built from 15 residues. Germline assignment: CDR1 SGHRS and CDR2 YFSETQ. CDR3 region: CASSLRQGRADTQYF. Here the CDR3 DNA reads TGCGCCAGCAGCTTGAGACAGGGTCGGGCAGATACGCAGTATTTT.

This clonotype occurred many times. The chain is built from TRBV20-1 and TRBJ2-5; D may correspond to TRBD1 or TRBD2 (5 bases each). This CDR3 comprises 14 residues. The V end was cut by 0 bases, the J end by 4 bases, with 12 bases between. Germline lookup yields CDR1 DFQATT and CDR2 SNEGSKA (reference sequence). In nucleotides, the CDR3 is TGCAGTGCTAGAGACCTAGGGGAGACAGAGACCCAGTACTTC. Translated, it gives CSARDLGETETQYF.

This clonotype was counted many times. The V and J genes are TRBV12-3 or TRBV12-4 and TRBJ2-5, with D perhaps matching TRBD2 (5 bases). The V and J ends lost 6 bases and 4 bases respectively, with 15 bases between them. CDR3 size: 14 residues. CDR3 sequence (DNA): TGTGCCAGCAGCCGGAGGACGGCGGGAGAGACCCAGTACTTC. Protein product: CASSRRTAGETQYF.

This sequence joins TRBV7-2 and TRBJ1-5; a possible D gene is TRBD1 (5 bases). The DNA end is more similar to TRBJ2-3, so the J call may be wrong. Germline CDR1 and CDR2: SGHTA and FQGNSA. The CDR3 covers 13 residues. CDR3 in amino acids: CASSPAGASPQYF. CDR3 coding DNA: TGTGCCAGCAGCCCGGCTGGGGCGAGCCCGCAGTATTTT.

The chain joins TRBV5-4 to TRBJ2-2, with 10 bases aligning to TRBD1. The V gene end was trimmed by 4 bases and the J gene end by 1 base; junction bases not matched to a gene: 4. The CDR3 is 16 residues long. Germline V lookup: CDR1 SGHNT, CDR2 YYREEE (reference sequence). The CDR3 nucleotides are TGTGCCAGCAGCACTTGGACAGGGGGGAACACCGGGGAGCTGTTTTTT. Encoded protein: CASSTWTGGNTGELFF.

This clonotype has at least ten counts. The V gene is TRBV7-6, the J gene TRBJ2-1, with D perhaps TRBD2 (6 bases). Germline V lookup: CDR1 SGHVS, CDR2 FNYEAQ. This CDR3 is built from 14 residues. Deletions cut 3 bases from V and 9 bases from J, with 15 bases between. The CDR3 loop is CASSFLGGVGEQFF. The CDR3, as DNA: TGTGCCAGCAGCTTCTTAGGCGGGGTTGGTGAGCAGTTCTTC. Based on the CDR3 plus reference TRBV7-6 and TRBJ2-1, the full variable domain is GAGVSQSPRYKVTKRGQDVALRCDPISGHVSLYWYRQALGQGPEFLTYFNYEAQQDKSGLPNDRFSAERPEGSISTLTIQRTEQRDSAMYRCASSFLGGVGEQFFGPGTRLTVL.

The J gene is TRBJ2-1, the V gene TRBV11-3; a possible D gene is TRBD1 (8 bases). This CDR3 is 19 amino acids long. The germline gives CDR1 SGHNT, CDR2 YENEEA. V shed 8 bases and J shed 2 bases, with 28 bases lying between them. In DNA form, the CDR3 reads TGTGCCAGCTCAGGGGGCGCGGGAGTTACTAAAAGCCCCTACAATGAGCAGTTCTTC. It codes for CASSGGAGVTKSPYNEQFF.

This clonotype turned up a few times. The chain has TRBV3-1 and TRBJ2-4, with D perhaps matching TRBD2 (6 bases). Trimming removed 2 bases at V and 1 base at J, with 9 bases between. The CDR3 extends over 15 amino acids. Germline-derived CDR1 and CDR2 are LGHDT and YNNKEL (reference sequence). This CDR3 reads CASSQFGGAKNIQYF. The CDR3 bases are TGTGCCAGCAGCCAATTCGGGGGTGCCAAAAACATTCAGTACTTC.